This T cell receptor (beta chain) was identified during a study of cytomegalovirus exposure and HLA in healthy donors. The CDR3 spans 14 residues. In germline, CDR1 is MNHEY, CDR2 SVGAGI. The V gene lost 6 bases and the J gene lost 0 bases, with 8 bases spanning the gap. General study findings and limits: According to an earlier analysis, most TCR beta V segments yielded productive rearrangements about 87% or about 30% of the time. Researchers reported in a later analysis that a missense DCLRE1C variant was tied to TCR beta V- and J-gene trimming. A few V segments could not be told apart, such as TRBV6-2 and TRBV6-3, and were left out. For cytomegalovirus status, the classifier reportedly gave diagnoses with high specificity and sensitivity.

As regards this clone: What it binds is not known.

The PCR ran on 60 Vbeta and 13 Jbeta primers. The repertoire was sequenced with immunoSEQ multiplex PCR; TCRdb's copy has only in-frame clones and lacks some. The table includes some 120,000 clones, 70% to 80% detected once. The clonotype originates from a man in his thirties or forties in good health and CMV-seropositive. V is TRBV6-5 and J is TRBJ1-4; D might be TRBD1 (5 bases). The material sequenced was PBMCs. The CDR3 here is CASSRVATNEKLFF. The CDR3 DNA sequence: TGTGCCAGCAGCAGGGTTGCAACTAATGAAAAACTGTTTTTT.